This TCR beta chain was recorded in a study of cytomegalovirus exposure and HLA in healthy donors. Germline lookup yields CDR1 SGHAT and CDR2 FQNNGV. Trimming removed 5 bases at V and 7 bases at J, with 12 bases between. The CDR3 has 14 residues. The PCR employed 60 Vbeta primers together with 13 Jbeta primers. TCRdb's table, derived via immunoSEQ multiplex PCR, lists solely in-frame clones and lacks some. The data contain tens of thousands of clones, roughly 80% of them singletons. The source material was PBMCs. The clonotype originates from a man younger than 30 in good health and CMV-seronegative. The J gene is TRBJ1-6, the V gene TRBV11-2, with a weak D call TRBD1 (5 bases). The CDR3 loop is CASSLIQGNSPLHF. In nucleotides, the CDR3 is TGTGCCAGCAGCCTAATTCAGGGAAATTCACCCCTCCACTTT.